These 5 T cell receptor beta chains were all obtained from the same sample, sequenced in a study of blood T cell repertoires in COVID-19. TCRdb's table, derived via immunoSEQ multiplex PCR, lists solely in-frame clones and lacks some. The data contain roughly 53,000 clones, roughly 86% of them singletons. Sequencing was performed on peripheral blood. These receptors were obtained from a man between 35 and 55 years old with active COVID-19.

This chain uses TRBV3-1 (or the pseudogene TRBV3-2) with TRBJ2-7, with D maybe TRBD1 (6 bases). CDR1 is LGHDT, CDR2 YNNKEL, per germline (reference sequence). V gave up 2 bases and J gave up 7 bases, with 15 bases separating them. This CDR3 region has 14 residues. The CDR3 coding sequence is TGTGCCAGCAGCCAAACCGGGACACTTCGGGAGCAGTACTTC. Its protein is CASSQTGTLREQYF.

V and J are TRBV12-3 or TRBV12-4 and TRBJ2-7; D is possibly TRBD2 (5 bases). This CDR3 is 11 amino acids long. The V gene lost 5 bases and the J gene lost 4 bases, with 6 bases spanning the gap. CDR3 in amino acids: CASSRGYEQYF. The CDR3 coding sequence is TGTGCCAGCAGTCGCGGGTACGAGCAGTACTTC.

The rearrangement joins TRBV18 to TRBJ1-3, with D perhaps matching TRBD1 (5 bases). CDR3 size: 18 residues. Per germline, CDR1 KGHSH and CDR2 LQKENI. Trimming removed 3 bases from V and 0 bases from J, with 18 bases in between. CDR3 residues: CASSPQNPQDRSGNTIYF. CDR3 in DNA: TGTGCCAGCTCACCCCAGAACCCACAGGACCGCTCTGGAAACACCATATATTTT. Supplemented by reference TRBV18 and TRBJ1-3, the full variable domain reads NAGVMQNPRHLVRRRGQEARLRCSPMKGHSHVYWYRQLPEEGLKFMVYLQKENIIDESGMPKERFSAEFPKEGPSILRIQQVVRGDSAAYFCASSPQNPQDRSGNTIYFGEGSWLTVV.

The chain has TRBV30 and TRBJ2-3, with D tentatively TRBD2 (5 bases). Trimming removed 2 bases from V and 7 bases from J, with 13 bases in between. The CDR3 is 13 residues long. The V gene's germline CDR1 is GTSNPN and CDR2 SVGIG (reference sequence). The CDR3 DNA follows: TGTGCCTGGAGTCCCGGGCGGGCATATACGCAGTATTTT. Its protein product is CAWSPGRAYTQYF.

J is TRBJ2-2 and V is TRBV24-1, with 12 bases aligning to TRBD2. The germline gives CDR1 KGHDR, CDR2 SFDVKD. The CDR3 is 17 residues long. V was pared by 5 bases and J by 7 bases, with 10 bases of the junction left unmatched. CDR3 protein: CATSAPTSGRINGELFF. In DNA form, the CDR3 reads TGTGCCACCAGTGCCCCTACTAGCGGGAGGATCAACGGGGAGCTGTTTTTT.